This is a list of T cell receptor beta chains from one sample in a study of T cells in localized non-small cell lung cancer. Assay used: immunoSEQ multiplex PCR; TCRdb lists only in-frame clones, some missing. The sample yields 70,000 to 95,000 clones, approximately 90% seen once. The source material was PBMCs, sampled before any cancer treatment. These receptors came from a woman aged 35 to 69 with stage II squamous cell lung carcinoma. Each CDR3 is given with its conserved first and last residue. Fields, in order: CDR3 DNA, CDR3 protein, clone size, V gene, J gene, D gene. A D gene is named only where the DNA matches it firmly. The listing skips clone size in some rows; elsewhere it reads once, few, many or a size class.

CDR3 DNA: TGCGCCAGCAGCTTGGTTCCGACTGGTCCGCGGGAGCAGTACTTC
CDR3 protein: CASSLVPTGPREQYF
clone size: -
V gene: TRBV5-1
J gene: TRBJ2-7
D gene: -

CDR3 DNA: TGTGCCAGCAGTCACACGGAGAGGGGCTACACCTTC
CDR3 protein: CASSHTERGYTF
clone size: -
V gene: TRBV6-6
J gene: TRBJ1-2
D gene: -

CDR3 DNA: TGTGCCAGCAGGACGGTTGACAGACGATCCAGCAATCAGCCCCAGCATTTT
CDR3 protein: CASRTVDRRSSNQPQHF
clone size: -
V gene: TRBV28
J gene: TRBJ1-5
D gene: -

CDR3 DNA: TGCGCCAGCAGCTCAGCCGGGACGGCGAACACTGAAGCTTTCTTT
CDR3 protein: CASSSAGTANTEAFF
clone size: -
V gene: TRBV5-1
J gene: TRBJ1-1
D gene: -

CDR3 DNA: TGCGCCAGCAGCTTGGGGTTCTCAGGGAATCTACTCTACGAGCAGTACTTC
CDR3 protein: CASSLGFSGNLLYEQYF
clone size: -
V gene: TRBV5-1
J gene: TRBJ2-7
D gene: -

CDR3 DNA: TGTGCCAGCAGCCCCCGGGGAGGGCCCAACGAGCAGTACTTC
CDR3 protein: CASSPRGGPNEQYF
clone size: few
V gene: TRBV9
J gene: TRBJ2-7
D gene: TRBD2

CDR3 DNA: TGTGCCAGCAGCTCTAGGGGGCTTAGGGACACTGAAGCTTTCTTT
CDR3 protein: CASSSRGLRDTEAFF
clone size: -
V gene: TRBV11-2
J gene: TRBJ1-1
D gene: TRBD1

CDR3 DNA: TGTGCTAGTGGTTTGGGGGCGGTAGTAGCCGATACGCAGTATTTT
CDR3 protein: CASGLGAVVADTQYF
clone size: -
V gene: TRBV12-5
J gene: TRBJ2-3
D gene: -

CDR3 DNA: TGTGCCAGCAGTACGGGACAGGGGAGCTATGGCTACACCTTC
CDR3 protein: CASSTGQGSYGYTF
clone size: -
V gene: TRBV28
J gene: TRBJ1-2
D gene: TRBD1

CDR3 DNA: TGTGCCAGCGCAACAGGCCCGAACACTGAAGCTTTCTTT
CDR3 protein: CASATGPNTEAFF
clone size: -
V gene: TRBV18
J gene: TRBJ1-1
D gene: -

CDR3 DNA: TGTGCCAGCAGCTCCGGGGGCAGCACAGATACGCAGTATTTT
CDR3 protein: CASSSGGSTDTQYF
clone size: -
V gene: TRBV5-4
J gene: TRBJ2-3
D gene: -

CDR3 DNA: TGTGCCTGGAGTTTGACTAGCCGGAACACAGATACGCAGTATTTT
CDR3 protein: CAWSLTSRNTDTQYF
clone size: -
V gene: TRBV30
J gene: TRBJ2-3
D gene: TRBD2

CDR3 DNA: TGCGCCAGCGGCACAGGCACCTTCTACGAGCAGTACTTC
CDR3 protein: CASGTGTFYEQYF
clone size: -
V gene: TRBV5-1
J gene: TRBJ2-7
D gene: -

CDR3 DNA: TGTGCCAGCAGTTACACGTCTAGGAATGAGCAGTTCTTC
CDR3 protein: CASSYTSRNEQFF
clone size: -
V gene: TRBV6-5
J gene: TRBJ2-1
D gene: -

CDR3 DNA: TGTGCCAGCAGCCTCGGGGAGGAAGTCCACGAGCAGTACTTC
CDR3 protein: CASSLGEEVHEQYF
clone size: -
V gene: TRBV7-6
J gene: TRBJ2-7
D gene: -

CDR3 DNA: TGTGCCAGCCAATCGGATAACTATGGCTACACCTTC
CDR3 protein: CASQSDNYGYTF
clone size: -
V gene: TRBV13
J gene: TRBJ1-2
D gene: -